Listed here are 21 T cell receptor beta chains from one sample, sequenced in a study of regulatory dendritic cells for organ transplantation. Their specific antigens are unknown. Measured with immunoSEQ multiplex PCR; TCRdb has only the in-frame clones, and not every one. Here the sample spans roughly 20,000 clones, around 79% being singletons. Allogeneic regulatory or mature dendritic cells were co-cultured for roughly five days with CFSE-labeled sorted T cells at 1:10. The sample comprised memory CD4+ T cells from blood cultured with regulatory dendritic cells. This sample's subset: CD45RO+ memory T cells. The receptors shown here come from a human donor in good health.

Here the CDR3 DNA reads TGTGCCAGCCGGAACAGGGGCCACCCCTACGAGCAGTACTTC. It codes for CASRNRGHPYEQYF. The chain carries TRBV28 and TRBJ2-7; TRBD1 matches 7 bases. In germline, CDR1 is MDHEN, CDR2 SYDVKM. Trimming removed 8 bases from V and 2 bases from J; junction bases left unmatched: 9. The CDR3 loop spans 14 amino acids.

CDR3 sequence (DNA): TGTGCCAGCAGCAACTCCGGGACAACCGCTGAAAAACTGTTTTTT. Amino acid sequence: CASSNSGTTAEKLFF. The chain employs TRBV7-2 and TRBJ1-4; D is perhaps TRBD1 (6 bases). Germline CDR1 is SGHTA and CDR2 is FQGNSA. The CDR3 runs 15 residues. Trimming cost V 5 bases and J 7 bases, with 17 bases left between them.

The chain carries TRBV7-9 and TRBJ2-3; TRBD2 matches 12 bases. The germline V gene encodes CDR1 SEHNR and CDR2 FQNEAQ (reference sequence). This CDR3 has 17 residues. V dropped 1 base and J dropped 1; count of bases not matched to a gene: 3. CDR3 sequence reads: CASSLGLAGARTDTQYF. In DNA, the CDR3 is TGTGCCAGCAGCTTAGGACTAGCGGGGGCCCGCACAGATACGCAGTATTTT.

The chain joins TRBV6-1 to TRBJ2-7; 7 bases are a match to TRBD1. This CDR3 spans 13 amino acids. V was clipped by 6 bases and J by 4 bases; unmatched bases: 6. Germline CDR1 reads MNHNS; CDR2 reads SASEGT. CDR3 in DNA: TGTGCCAGCAGCCAACAGGGGACGTACGAGCAGTACTTC. Protein sequence: CASSQQGTYEQYF.

The rearrangement uses TRBV7-2 and TRBJ2-1, with a weak D call TRBD2 (6 bases). From germline, CDR1 is SGHTA and CDR2 FQGNSA. Trimming left V 6 bases short and J 4 bases short, with 13 bases between. The CDR3 contains 14 residues. CDR3 nucleotides: TGTGCCAGCAGTATGACTAGTGTATACAATGAGCAGTTCTTC. Its protein product is CASSMTSVYNEQFF.

This sequence joins TRBV28 and TRBJ1-5; 8 bases match TRBD1. This CDR3 contains 12 residues. Germline trimming cut 6 bases from V and 9 bases from J; bases unmatched to any gene: 4. Germline CDR1 is MDHEN and CDR2 is SYDVKM. The CDR3 DNA is TGTGCCAGCAGGATTGACAGGGGGCCCCAGCATTTT. Protein product: CASRIDRGPQHF.

The rearrangement joins TRBV9 to TRBJ2-1; maybe TRBD2 (6 bases). With 0 bases removed from V and 8 bases from J, the gap between germline ends came to 12 bases. The CDR3 spans 14 residues. Germline values: CDR1 SGDLS, CDR2 YYNGEE. This CDR3 is CASSVDRGTDEQFF. CDR3 DNA: TGTGCCAGCAGCGTAGATCGCGGGACCGATGAGCAGTTCTTC. The full variable domain, with the rest looked up from reference TRBV9 and TRBJ2-1, is DSGVTQTPKHLITATGQRVTLRCSPRSGDLSVYWYQQSLDQGLQFLIQYYNGEERAKGNILERFSAQQFPDLHSELNLSSLELGDSALYFCASSVDRGTDEQFFGPGTRLTVL.

This clone showed up just once. The rearrangement uses TRBV6-1 and TRBJ2-2; D call uncertain. The germline V gene has CDR1 MNHNS and CDR2 SASEGT. The CDR3 contains 15 residues. Trimming pared 2 bases from V and 5 bases from J, leaving 12 bases between. The CDR3 sequence is CASSESVWATGELFF. The DNA of the CDR3 is TGTGCCAGCAGTGAATCGGTATGGGCGACCGGGGAGCTGTTTTTT.

The CDR3 reads CASSPGAGVHQPQHF. CDR3 nucleotides: TGTGCCAGCAGTCCCGGCGCAGGGGTACATCAGCCCCAGCATTTT. The chain recombines TRBV6-5 with TRBJ1-5; the D gene is possibly TRBD1 (6 bases). Germline lookup yields CDR1 MNHEY and CDR2 SVGAGI. The CDR3 is 15 amino acids. Trimming stripped 5 bases from V and 5 bases from J, with 16 bases between.

J is TRBJ1-1 and V is TRBV19; D unresolved. CDR3 length equals 12 residues. Germline values: CDR1 LNHDA, CDR2 SQIVND (reference sequence). Between the trimmed V and J ends, which lost 7 bases and 11 bases, there was a span of 17 bases. This chain's CDR3 is CASNLISGLAFF. The CDR3 bases are TGTGCCAGTAATCTTATATCGGGATTGGCTTTCTTT.

This chain joins TRBV29-1 and TRBJ2-7, with no clear D. Germline values: CDR1 SQVTM, CDR2 ANQGSEA. Trimming shortened V by 3 bases and J by 3 bases, and 12 bases separated the two germline ends. The CDR3 is 13 amino acids. The CDR3 reads CSVESAGDYEQYF. The CDR3 region has the DNA TGCAGCGTTGAGTCGGCCGGCGACTACGAGCAGTACTTC.

The rearrangement links TRBV14 to TRBJ2-3; the match to TRBD1 covers 7 bases. The CDR3 contains 14 residues. CDR1 and CDR2 from the germline V gene are SGHDN and FVKESK. V gave up 9 bases and J gave up 2 bases; unmatched junction bases: 8. CDR3 sequence: CASTRDRLTDTQYF. The CDR3, as DNA: TGTGCCAGTACGAGGGACAGACTCACAGATACGCAGTATTTT.

This chain connects TRBV28 to TRBJ2-1; the match to TRBD1 covers 7 bases. The CDR3 loop spans 14 amino acids. With V trimmed by 6 bases and J by 7 bases, 9 bases remained unmatched. Germline CDR1 and CDR2: MDHEN and SYDVKM. CDR3 sequence reads: CASSSRDSLNEQFF. As DNA, the CDR3 is TGTGCCAGCAGCTCTCGGGACAGTTTGAATGAGCAGTTCTTC.

The J gene is TRBJ2-7, the V gene TRBV19; 9 bases align to TRBD2. V gave up 5 bases and J gave up 5 bases; unmatched junction bases: 10. Germline CDR1 reads LNHDA; CDR2 reads SQIVND (reference sequence). The CDR3 is 15 residues long. The CDR3, as DNA: TGTGCCAGTAGTGTGACTAGTAGCGGGAGACACGAGCAGTACTTC. It translates to CASSVTSSGRHEQYF.

The chain couples TRBV28 to TRBJ1-4, with D unresolved. Germline assignment: CDR1 MDHEN and CDR2 SYDVKM. The CDR3 totals 12 residues. Trimming left V 8 bases short and J 6 bases short, with 10 bases between. In nucleotides, the CDR3 is TGTGCCAGCGAACGACGGGATGAAAAACTGTTTTTT. The encoded protein is CASERRDEKLFF.

The chain carries TRBV2 and TRBJ1-2; a weak D match, TRBD1 (5 bases). The CDR3 consists of 13 residues. The germline CDR1 and CDR2 sequences are SNHLY and FYNNEI. Trimming removed 3 bases at V and 5 bases at J, with 10 bases between. The DNA of the CDR3 is TGTGCCAGCAGTGAGATAGGGGATTATGGCTACACCTTC. Translating it yields CASSEIGDYGYTF.

For this clone: Germline is not matched at one junction end, which may reflect a read error. J is TRBJ2-5 and V is TRBV7-7, with TRBD1 as a possible D gene (6 bases). This CDR3 has 13 residues. From germline, CDR1 is SSHAT and CDR2 FNYEAQ (reference sequence). The CDR3 DNA reads as TGTGCTAGCAGCTTGGTGGGGGCTGAGACCCAGTACTTC. This encodes CASSLVGAETQYF.

Comments on this clone: The identical CDR3 is also encoded by other nucleotide sequences in the sample. The rearrangement joins TRBV29-1 to TRBJ2-7; D uncertain. The germline CDR1 and CDR2 sequences are SQVTM and ANQGSEA. The CDR3 consists of 10 residues. The germline V and J ends were trimmed by 4 bases and 0 bases, with 1 base remaining between them. This chain's CDR3 is CSVGSYEQYF. The CDR3 coding sequence is TGCAGCGTTGGCTCCTACGAGCAGTACTTC.

V and J are TRBV6-6 and TRBJ1-1; TRBD1 aligns across 9 bases. This CDR3 is built from 16 residues. V was clipped by 2 bases and J by 2 bases; unmatched bases: 6. The V gene's germline CDR1 is MNHNY and CDR2 SVGAGI (reference sequence). CDR3 loop: CASSYGGGQGNTEAFF. The CDR3 DNA follows: TGTGCCAGCAGTTACGGGGGGGGACAGGGTAACACTGAAGCTTTCTTT.

The V call is TRBV4-3, the J call TRBJ1-4, with D possibly being TRBD1 (5 bases). The V end was cut by 4 bases, the J end by 5 bases, with 17 bases between. Germline values: CDR1 LGHNA, CDR2 YSLEER. This CDR3 has 16 residues. CDR3 DNA sequence: TGCGCCAGCAGCCTATCGCGACAGAGAACGAATGAAAAACTGTTTTTT. Residues: CASSLSRQRTNEKLFF.

V usage is TRBV19 and J usage is TRBJ2-4; the match to TRBD2 covers 8 bases. The V segment lost 4 bases and the J segment 0 bases; nucleotides outside the gene matches: 8. CDR1 and CDR2 (germline): LNHDA, SQIVND (reference sequence). CDR3 length: 17 amino acids. CDR3 protein: CASSNGGRGVAKNIQYF. The CDR3 DNA reads as TGTGCCAGTAGTAACGGCGGGCGGGGGGTAGCCAAAAACATTCAGTACTTC.